This T cell receptor (beta chain) was sequenced for a study of Graves' ophthalmopathy and Graves' hyperthyroidism. Study-level results: Thyroid clonotypes that were expanded above 0.001 frequency mostly also appeared in blood. Sensitivity reached roughly 71% and specificity about 73% when the model predicted ophthalmopathy progression.

The V gene lost 8 bases and the J gene lost 4 bases, with 12 bases spanning the gap. In germline, CDR1 is MNHNY, CDR2 SVGAGI (reference sequence). The CDR3 totals 13 residues. Transcripts of RNA were the source for amplifying TCR beta CDR3 regions. The library came from an HTBI-primed first-round RT-PCR and a second-round multiplex PCR. One entry per CDR3 protein results from TCRdb running MiXCR on the multiplex PCR reads. The repertoire holds around 1,000,000 distinct CDR3 sequences, with 35% to 40% as singletons. Clinicians diagnosed using symptoms, serum thyroxine, TRAb, thyroid ultrasound and orbital computed tomography. This clonotype has ten or more counts. Antigen specificity is unknown.

The V call is TRBV6-6, the J call TRBJ1-5; TRBD1 is a possible D gene (5 bases). Sample: peripheral blood or thyroid tissue (not recorded which). This TCR came from an adult man with Graves' hyperthyroidism. This CDR3 reads CASHRQINQPQHF. CDR3 bases: TGTGCCAGCCACAGACAGATTAATCAGCCCCAGCATTTT.